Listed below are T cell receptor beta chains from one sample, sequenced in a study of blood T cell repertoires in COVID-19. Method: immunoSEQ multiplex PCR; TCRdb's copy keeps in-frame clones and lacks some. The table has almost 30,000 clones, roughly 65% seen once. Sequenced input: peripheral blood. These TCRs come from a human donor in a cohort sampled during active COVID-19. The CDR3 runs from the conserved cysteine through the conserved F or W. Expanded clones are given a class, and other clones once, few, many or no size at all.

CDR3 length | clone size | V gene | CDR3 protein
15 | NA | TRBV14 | CASSRPSGGQETQYF
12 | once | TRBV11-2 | CASSLDGAELFF
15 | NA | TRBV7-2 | CASSPSGGAFHEQYF
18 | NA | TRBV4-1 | CASSRIPAGLASTDTQYF
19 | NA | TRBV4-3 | CASSQEAAGAFSGANVLTF
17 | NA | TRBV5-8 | CASSALYTGPISYEQYF
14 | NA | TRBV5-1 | CASSLAGSPYEQYF
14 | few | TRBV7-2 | CASSSLQGLGGYTF
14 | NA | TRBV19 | CASNPFGPGEKLFF
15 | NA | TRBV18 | CASSPLAGGTTEAFF
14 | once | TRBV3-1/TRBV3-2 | CASSQDPGQGGYTF
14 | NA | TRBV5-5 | CASSWAGQKDEQYF
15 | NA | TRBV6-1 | CASSEAHSNKNIQYF
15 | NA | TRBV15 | CATEETTSSYNEQFF
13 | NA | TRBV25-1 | CASSPRQGLELFF
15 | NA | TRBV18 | CASSPSRGRNTEAFF